This T cell receptor beta chain comes out of a study of blood T cell repertoires in COVID-19. Study-level information: Acute and convalescent COVID-19 specimens originated in the United States, Italy and Spain.

Source study methods: Amplified reference gene primers provided the basis for estimating nucleated cell counts. Method: immunoSEQ multiplex PCR; TCRdb's copy keeps in-frame clones and lacks some. V, J and clone size were drawn from that table, and D and trimming were deduced from the DNA. Here the sample spans fewer than 700,000 clones, roughly 91% being singletons. The CDR3 covers 15 residues. Germline-derived CDR1 and CDR2 are MNHNY and SVGAGI (reference sequence). Trimming cost V 3 bases and J 6 bases, with 15 bases left between them. The specimen was peripheral blood. This receptor was obtained from a woman aged 45-59 years with COVID-19, enrolled during active disease. The chain joins TRBV6-6 to TRBJ1-5, with D possibly TRBD1 on 5 matching bases. The CDR3 bases are TGTGCCAGCAGTTATAATCCTGAGCAGGGTCAGCCCCAGCATTTT. Residues: CASSYNPEQGQPQHF.